This passage covers 4 T cell receptor beta chains from one sample sequenced in a study of spatial heterogeneity in lung cancer. Time point given: sample taken at primary tumor resection. MiXCR was run by TCRdb on the 5' RACE reads, yielding one entry per CDR3 protein. The top ten clones hold 7.4% of a sample with 20,000 to 25,000 distinct CDR3 sequences, 3.5% to 5.5% of them seen once. Sequencing was performed on PBMCs, taken at surgery. All receptors derive from a male donor with early-stage non-small cell lung cancer.

In this sample, this clonotype turned up many times. This sequence joins TRBV4-2 and TRBJ2-1, with D maybe TRBD1 (8 bases). Germline CDR1 LGHNA, CDR2 YNFKEQ. The ends were cut back, 1 base at V and 8 bases at J, with 12 bases in the middle. There are 14 residues in the CDR3. The chain's CDR3 is CASSQGQGRDEQFF. The DNA of the CDR3 is TGTGCCAGCAGCCAAGGACAGGGGAGGGATGAGCAGTTCTTC.

This clonotype has only a few counts. The CDR3 protein is CASNSPLNTEAFF. The DNA for the CDR3 is TGTGCCAGCAATAGTCCTTTGAACACTGAAGCTTTCTTT. The chain joins TRBV7-9 to TRBJ1-1; no clear D gene. The CDR3 has 13 amino acids. Deletions cut 7 bases from V and 0 bases from J, with 9 bases between. Germline V gene data show CDR1 as SEHNR and CDR2 as FQNEAQ (reference sequence).

This clonotype was counted many times. The chain is built from TRBV6-5 and TRBJ1-6, with D possibly being TRBD1 (6 bases). Germline V lookup: CDR1 MNHEY, CDR2 SVGAGI. Trimming left V 0 bases short and J 8 bases short, with 11 bases between. CDR3 length: 15 amino acids. The CDR3 DNA reads as TGTGCCAGCAGTTACTCCCGACAGGCAGATTCACCCCTCCACTTT. It yields the protein CASSYSRQADSPLHF.

This clonotype turned up a few times. V is TRBV3-1 and J is TRBJ2-1, with 11 bases aligning to TRBD2. Germline values: CDR1 LGHDT, CDR2 YNNKEL (reference sequence). The CDR3 covers 15 residues. With 4 bases clipped from V and 9 bases from J, the junction kept 8 bases outside the gene matches. This chain's CDR3 is CASSPIAGGQGEQFF. DNA of the CDR3: TGTGCCAGCAGCCCTATAGCGGGAGGGCAGGGTGAGCAGTTCTTC.